Included here is one T cell receptor beta chain sequence, with context. Its antigen is currently unknown. Sequencing was performed with immunoSEQ multiplex PCR; in TCRdb, only in-frame clones are kept and a portion is missing. This sample carries under 120,000 clones, around 94% of them seen once, and the ten largest clones take 2% to 2.5%. Germline V gene sequence: CDR1 SGHAT, CDR2 FQNNGV. The CDR3 sequence is 15 residues long. Trimming cost V 6 bases and J 8 bases; bases outside gene matches: 12. The data were taken from a study of T cell responses to AZD1222 COVID-19 vaccine. Study background: Second-dose recipients at about 4 or about 12 weeks were treated as one pooled group.

Points from the study as a whole: All repertoire sampling was performed exclusively after the peak T cell response. Rises in breadth and depth of Spike-specific TCRs came after two AZD1222 doses.

The TCR originated in an adult in good health. The chain couples TRBV11-2 to TRBJ1-4, with 7 bases matching TRBD1. Sample: peripheral blood, taken on day 0 of AZD1222 vaccination. The CDR3 region has the DNA TGTGCCAGCAGTCGAAACAGGGGCCACGAAGAAAAACTGTTTTTT. It translates to CASSRNRGHEEKLFF. Complete variable domain (other parts from reference TRBV11-2 and TRBJ1-4): EAGVAQSPRYKIIEKRQSVAFWCNPISGHATLYWYQQILGQGPKLLIQFQNNGVVDDSQLPKDRFSAERLKGVDSTLKIQPAKLEDSAVYLCASSRNRGHEEKLFFGSGTQLSVL.